The present TCR beta chain was sequenced within a study of blood T cells in healthy people across ages. Alongside a J-beta primer mix, a sample-barcoded 5' primer served in a second PCR lasting roughly 6 to 11 cycles. A single record per CDR3 protein comes from TCRdb applying MiXCR to the 5' RACE reads. The sample consists of roughly 1.4 million distinct CDR3 sequences, roughly 59% of them appearing once. The TCR originated in a man aged 18 to 30 in good health. The specimen was blood.

CDR3 nucleotides: TGTGCCAGCAGCCAAGAAGCGGTTAGGGAGACCCAGTACTTC. Protein product: CASSQEAVRETQYF. The chain has TRBV4-2 and TRBJ2-5; TRBD2 is a possible D gene (5 bases). Germline lookup yields CDR1 LGHNA and CDR2 YNFKEQ. V was shortened by 0 bases and J by 5 bases, with 10 bases between the two germline ends. This CDR3 spans 14 amino acids.